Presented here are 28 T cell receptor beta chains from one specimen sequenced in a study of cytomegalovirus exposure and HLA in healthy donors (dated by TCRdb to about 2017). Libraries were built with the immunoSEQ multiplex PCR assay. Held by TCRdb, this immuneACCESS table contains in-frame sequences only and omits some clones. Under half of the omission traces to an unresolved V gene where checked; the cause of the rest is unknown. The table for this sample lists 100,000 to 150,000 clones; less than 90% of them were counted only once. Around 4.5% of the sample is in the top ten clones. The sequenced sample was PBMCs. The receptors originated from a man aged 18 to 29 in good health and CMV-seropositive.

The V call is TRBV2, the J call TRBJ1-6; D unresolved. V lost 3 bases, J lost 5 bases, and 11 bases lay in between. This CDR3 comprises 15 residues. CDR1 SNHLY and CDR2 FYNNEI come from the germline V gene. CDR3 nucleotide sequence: TGTGCCAGCAGTGATGGACTTCGGGATAATTCACCCCTCCACTTT. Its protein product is CASSDGLRDNSPLHF.

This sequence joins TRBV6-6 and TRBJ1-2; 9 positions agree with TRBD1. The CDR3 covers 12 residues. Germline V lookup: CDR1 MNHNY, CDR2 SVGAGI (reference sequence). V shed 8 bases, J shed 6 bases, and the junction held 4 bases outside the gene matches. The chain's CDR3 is CASYRTGDGYTF. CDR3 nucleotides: TGTGCCAGCTATCGGACAGGGGATGGCTACACCTTC.

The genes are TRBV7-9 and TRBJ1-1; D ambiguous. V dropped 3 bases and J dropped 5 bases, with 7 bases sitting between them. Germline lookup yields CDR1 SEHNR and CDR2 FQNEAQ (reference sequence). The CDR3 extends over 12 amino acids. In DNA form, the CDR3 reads TGTGCCAGCAGCTTGGACTCTACTGAAGCTTTCTTT. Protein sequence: CASSLDSTEAFF.

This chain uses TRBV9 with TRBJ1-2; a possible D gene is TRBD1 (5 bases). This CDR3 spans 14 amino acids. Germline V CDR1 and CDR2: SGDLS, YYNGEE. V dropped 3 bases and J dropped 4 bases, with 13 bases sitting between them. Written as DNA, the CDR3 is TGTGCCAGCAGCGCGGGGCTCGGGGGCTATGGCTACACCTTC. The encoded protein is CASSAGLGGYGYTF.

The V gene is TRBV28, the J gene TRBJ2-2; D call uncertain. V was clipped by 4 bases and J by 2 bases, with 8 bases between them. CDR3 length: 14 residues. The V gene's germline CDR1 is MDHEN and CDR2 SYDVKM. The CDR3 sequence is CASSSLSNTGELFF. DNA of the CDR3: TGTGCCAGCAGTTCCCTCAGTAACACCGGGGAGCTGTTTTTT.

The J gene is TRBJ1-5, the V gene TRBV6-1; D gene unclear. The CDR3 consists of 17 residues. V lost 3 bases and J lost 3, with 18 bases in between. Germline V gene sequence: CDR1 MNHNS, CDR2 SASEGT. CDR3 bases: TGTGCCAGCAGTGAGGTGGTGAGGGTAAACCTCAATCAGCCCCAGCATTTT. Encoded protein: CASSEVVRVNLNQPQHF.

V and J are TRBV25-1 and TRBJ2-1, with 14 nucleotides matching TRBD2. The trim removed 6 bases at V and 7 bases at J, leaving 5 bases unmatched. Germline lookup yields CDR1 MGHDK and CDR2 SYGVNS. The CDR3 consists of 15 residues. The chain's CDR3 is CASSHGTSGGNEQFF. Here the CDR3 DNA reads TGTGCCAGCAGCCACGGGACTAGCGGGGGAAATGAGCAGTTCTTC.

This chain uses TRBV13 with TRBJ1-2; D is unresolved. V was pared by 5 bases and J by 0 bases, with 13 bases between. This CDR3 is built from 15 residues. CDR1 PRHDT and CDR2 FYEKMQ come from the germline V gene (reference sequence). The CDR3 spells CASSHNSRSNYGYTF. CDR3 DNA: TGTGCCAGCAGCCATAACAGTCGGTCTAACTATGGCTACACCTTC.

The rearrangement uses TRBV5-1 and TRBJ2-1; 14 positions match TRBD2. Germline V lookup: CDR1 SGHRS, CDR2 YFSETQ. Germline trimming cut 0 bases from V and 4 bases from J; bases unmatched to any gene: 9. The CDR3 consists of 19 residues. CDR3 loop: CASSLEGAGTSGGYNEQFF. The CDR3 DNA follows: TGCGCCAGCAGCTTGGAGGGGGCCGGGACTAGCGGGGGATACAATGAGCAGTTCTTC.

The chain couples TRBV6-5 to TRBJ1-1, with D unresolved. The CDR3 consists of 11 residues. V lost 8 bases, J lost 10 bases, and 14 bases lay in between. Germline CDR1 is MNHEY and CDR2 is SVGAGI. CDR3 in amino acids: CASGSGGLAFF. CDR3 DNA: TGTGCCAGCGGCTCGGGAGGGTTAGCTTTCTTT.

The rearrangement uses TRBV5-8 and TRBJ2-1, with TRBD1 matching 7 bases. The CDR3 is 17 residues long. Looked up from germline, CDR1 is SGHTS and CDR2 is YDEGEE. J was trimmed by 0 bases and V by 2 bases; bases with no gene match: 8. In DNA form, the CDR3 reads TGTGCCAGCAGCTTAGGACAGGTCTATAGCTCCTACAATGAGCAGTTCTTC. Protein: CASSLGQVYSSYNEQFF.

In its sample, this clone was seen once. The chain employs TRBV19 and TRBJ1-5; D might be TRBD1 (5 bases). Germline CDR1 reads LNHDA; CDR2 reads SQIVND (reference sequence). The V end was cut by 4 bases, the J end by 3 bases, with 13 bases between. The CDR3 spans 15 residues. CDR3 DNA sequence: TGTGCCAGTAGTAAGGGCGGGGCCATCAATCAGCCCCAGCATTTT. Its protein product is CASSKGGAINQPQHF.

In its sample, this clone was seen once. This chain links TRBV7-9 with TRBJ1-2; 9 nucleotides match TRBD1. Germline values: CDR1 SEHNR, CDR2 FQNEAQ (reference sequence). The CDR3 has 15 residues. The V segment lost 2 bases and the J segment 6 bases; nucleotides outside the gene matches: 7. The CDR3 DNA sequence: TGTGCCAGCAGCTTATCATGGGACAGGGTCAATGGCTACACCTTC. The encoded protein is CASSLSWDRVNGYTF.

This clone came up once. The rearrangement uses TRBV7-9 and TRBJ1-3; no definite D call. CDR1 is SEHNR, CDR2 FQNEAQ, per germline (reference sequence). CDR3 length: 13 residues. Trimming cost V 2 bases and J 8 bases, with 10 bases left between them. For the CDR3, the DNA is TGTGCCAGCAGCTTAATCGAGGCGGACACCATATATTTT. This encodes CASSLIEADTIYF.

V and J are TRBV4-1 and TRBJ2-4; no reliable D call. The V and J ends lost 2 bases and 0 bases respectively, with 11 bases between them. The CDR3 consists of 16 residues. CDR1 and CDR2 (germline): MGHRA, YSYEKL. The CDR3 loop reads CASSQLLALAKNIQYF. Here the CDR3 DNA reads TGCGCCAGCAGCCAATTACTTGCACTAGCCAAAAACATTCAGTACTTC.

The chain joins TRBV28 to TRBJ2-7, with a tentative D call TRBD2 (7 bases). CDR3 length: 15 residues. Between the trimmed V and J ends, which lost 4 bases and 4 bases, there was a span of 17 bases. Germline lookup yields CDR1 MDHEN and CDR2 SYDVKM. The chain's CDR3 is CASSSRTGGPYEQYF. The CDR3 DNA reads TGTGCCAGCAGTTCCAGGACGGGGGGCCCATACGAGCAGTACTTC.

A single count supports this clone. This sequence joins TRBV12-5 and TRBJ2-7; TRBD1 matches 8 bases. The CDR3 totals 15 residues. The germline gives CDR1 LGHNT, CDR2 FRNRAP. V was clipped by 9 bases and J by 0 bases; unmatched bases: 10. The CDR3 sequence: CASRDAGTGSYEQYF. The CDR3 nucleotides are TGTGCTAGCCGAGACGCCGGGACAGGCTCCTACGAGCAGTACTTC.

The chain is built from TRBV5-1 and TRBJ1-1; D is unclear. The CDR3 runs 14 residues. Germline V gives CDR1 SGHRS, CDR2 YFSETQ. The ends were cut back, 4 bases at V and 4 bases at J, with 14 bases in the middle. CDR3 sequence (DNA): TGCGCCAGCAGCCAGACTTCCGCCCTCACTGAAGCTTTCTTT. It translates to CASSQTSALTEAFF.

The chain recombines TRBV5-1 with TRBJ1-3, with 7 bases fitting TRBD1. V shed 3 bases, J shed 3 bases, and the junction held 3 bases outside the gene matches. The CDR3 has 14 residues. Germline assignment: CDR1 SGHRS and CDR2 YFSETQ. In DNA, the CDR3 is TGCGCCAGCAGCTCCGGGACAGTTGGAAACACCATATATTTT. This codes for CASSSGTVGNTIYF.

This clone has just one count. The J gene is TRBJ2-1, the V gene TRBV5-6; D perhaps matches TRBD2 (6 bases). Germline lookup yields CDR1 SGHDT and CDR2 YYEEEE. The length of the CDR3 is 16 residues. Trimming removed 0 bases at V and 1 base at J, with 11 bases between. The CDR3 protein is CASSLGGTQSYNEQFF. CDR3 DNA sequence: TGTGCCAGCAGCTTGGGCGGGACCCAGTCCTACAATGAGCAGTTCTTC.

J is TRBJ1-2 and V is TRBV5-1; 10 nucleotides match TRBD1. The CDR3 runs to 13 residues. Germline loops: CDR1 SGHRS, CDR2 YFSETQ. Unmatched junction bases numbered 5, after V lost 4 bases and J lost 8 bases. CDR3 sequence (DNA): TGCGCCAGCAGCACCGGACAGGGGGACGGCTACACCTTC. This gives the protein CASSTGQGDGYTF. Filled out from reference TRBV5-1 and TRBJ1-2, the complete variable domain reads KAGVTQTPRYLIKTRGQQVTLSCSPISGHRSVSWYQQTPGQGLQFLFEYFSETQRNKGNFPGRFSGRQFSNSRSEMNVSTLELGDSALYLCASSTGQGDGYTFGSGTRLTVV.

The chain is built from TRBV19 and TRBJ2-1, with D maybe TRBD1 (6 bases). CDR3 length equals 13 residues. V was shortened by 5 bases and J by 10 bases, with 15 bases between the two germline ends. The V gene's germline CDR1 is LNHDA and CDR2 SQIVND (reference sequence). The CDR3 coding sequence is TGTGCCAGTAGTCCGAGGACAGCCGTGGAGCAGTTCTTC. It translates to CASSPRTAVEQFF. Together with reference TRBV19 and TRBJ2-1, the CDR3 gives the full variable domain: DGGITQSPKYLFRKEGQNVTLSCEQNLNHDAMYWYRQDPGQGLRLIYYSQIVNDFQKGDIAEGYSVSREKKESFPLTVTSAQKNPTAFYLCASSPRTAVEQFFGPGTRLTVL.

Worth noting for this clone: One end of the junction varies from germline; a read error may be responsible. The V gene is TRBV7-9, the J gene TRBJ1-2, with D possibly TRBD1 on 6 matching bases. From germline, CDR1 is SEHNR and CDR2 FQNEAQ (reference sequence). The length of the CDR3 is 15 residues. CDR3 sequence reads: CASSLRQDDIRSITF. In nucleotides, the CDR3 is TGTGCCAGCAGCCTACGACAGGACGATATCAGGTCCATCACATTC.

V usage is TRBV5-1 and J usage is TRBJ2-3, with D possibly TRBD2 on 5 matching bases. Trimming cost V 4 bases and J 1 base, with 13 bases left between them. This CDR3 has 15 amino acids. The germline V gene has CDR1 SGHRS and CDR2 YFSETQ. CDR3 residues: CASSPRDYRTDTQYF. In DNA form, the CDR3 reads TGCGCCAGCAGCCCCCGGGATTACCGCACAGATACGCAGTATTTT.

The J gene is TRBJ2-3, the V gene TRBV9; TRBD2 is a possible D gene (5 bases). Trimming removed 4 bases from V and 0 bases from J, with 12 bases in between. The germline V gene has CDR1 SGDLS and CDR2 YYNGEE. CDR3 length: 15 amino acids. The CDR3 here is CASSPRGRSTDTQYF. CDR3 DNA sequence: TGTGCCAGCAGCCCCAGAGGGCGGAGCACAGATACGCAGTATTTT.

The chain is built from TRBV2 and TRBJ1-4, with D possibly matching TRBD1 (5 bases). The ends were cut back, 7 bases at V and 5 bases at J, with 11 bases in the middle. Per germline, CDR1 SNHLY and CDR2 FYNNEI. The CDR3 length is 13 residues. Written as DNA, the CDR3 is TGTGCCAGCAAGGACGGGGGAAATGAAAAACTGTTTTTT. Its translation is CASKDGGNEKLFF.

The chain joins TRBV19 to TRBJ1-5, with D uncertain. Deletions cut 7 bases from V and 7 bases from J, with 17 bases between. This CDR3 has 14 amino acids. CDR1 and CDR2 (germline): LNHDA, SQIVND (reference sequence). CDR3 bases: TGTGCCAGTAAGGGAGACTCGTTCAGGCAGCCCCAGCATTTT. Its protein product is CASKGDSFRQPQHF. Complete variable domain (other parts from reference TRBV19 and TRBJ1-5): DGGITQSPKYLFRKEGQNVTLSCEQNLNHDAMYWYRQDPGQGLRLIYYSQIVNDFQKGDIAEGYSVSREKKESFPLTVTSAQKNPTAFYLCASKGDSFRQPQHFGDGTRLSIL.

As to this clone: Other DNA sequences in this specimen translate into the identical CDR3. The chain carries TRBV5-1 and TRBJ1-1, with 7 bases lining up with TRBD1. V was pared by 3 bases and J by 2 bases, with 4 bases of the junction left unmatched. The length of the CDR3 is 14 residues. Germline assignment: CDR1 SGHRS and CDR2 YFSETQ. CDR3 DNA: TGCGCCAGCAGCTCCGGGACAGCCAACACTGAAGCTTTCTTT. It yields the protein CASSSGTANTEAFF.